A single sample gave rise to the 2 T cell receptor beta chains below, sequenced in a study of blood T cell repertoires in COVID-19. The method was immunoSEQ multiplex PCR; TCRdb's version includes in-frame clones alone and lacks a portion of them. This table has tens of thousands of clones, 85% appearing once. Sequencing was carried out using peripheral blood. The receptors here all came from a man older than 75 with acute or convalescent COVID-19.

The chain links TRBV18 to TRBJ2-2; TRBD2 matches at 9 bases. CDR1 is KGHSH and CDR2 is LQKENI in the germline V gene. CDR3 length equals 19 residues. The ends lost 0 bases at V and 1 base at J; junction bases unmatched: 9. The CDR3 protein is CASSPPLIGAGGNTGELFF. CDR3 DNA sequence: TGTGCCAGCTCACCACCCTTGATCGGAGCGGGAGGGAACACCGGGGAGCTGTTTTTT.

The V call is TRBV25-1, the J call TRBJ2-7; TRBD2 aligns across 7 bases. There are 13 residues in the CDR3. Germline CDR1 and CDR2: MGHDK and SYGVNS. The V segment lost 5 bases and the J segment 0 bases; nucleotides outside the gene matches: 1. The CDR3: CASSLAGSYEQYF. The CDR3 DNA sequence: TGTGCCAGCAGTTTAGCGGGCTCCTACGAGCAGTACTTC.